A selection of T cell receptor beta chains follows, all from one sample in a study of T-cell reconstitution after alpha-beta-depleted transplantation in children. TCRdb reprocessed the PCR reads via MiXCR and lists one record per CDR3 protein. The sample shows about a million distinct CDR3 sequences, about 30% of them seen only once. The source material was PBMCs, mostly from graft donor cells, sampled 360 days after TCRalphabeta/CD19-depleted stem cell transplant. These receptors came from a boy under three years old who had a stem cell transplant for SCID, so the T cells may come from the graft donor. Both conserved end residues are part of each CDR3. D genes are given only for firm matches. Rows may omit the clone size; those that give it use once, few, many or a size class.

length: 15; V: TRBV5-4; J: TRBJ2-5; D: TRBD1; size: -; CDR3: CASSRDRGPGETQYF; DNA: TGTGCCAGCAGCCGTGACAGGGGGCCGGGAGAGACCCAGTACTTC
length: 14; V: TRBV29-1; J: TRBJ1-1; D: -; size: -; CDR3: CSVALQDPNTEAFF; DNA: TGCAGCGTTGCTCTTCAGGACCCGAACACTGAAGCTTTCTTT
length: 16; V: TRBV5-6; J: TRBJ2-3; D: TRBD2; size: few; CDR3: CASSLRPGGSTDTQYF; DNA: TGTGCCAGCAGCTTACGCCCGGGGGGTAGCACAGATACGCAGTATTTT
length: 13; V: TRBV6-5; J: TRBJ2-7; D: -; size: -; CDR3: CASSIRLGREQYF; DNA: TGTGCCAGCAGCATCCGCCTGGGACGCGAGCAGTACTTC
length: 14; V: TRBV5-1; J: TRBJ1-2; D: -; size: few; CDR3: CASSLLTGREGYTF; DNA: TGCGCCAGCAGCTTGCTGACGGGCCGGGAGGGCTACACCTTC
length: 15; V: TRBV6-1; J: TRBJ2-7; D: -; size: -; CDR3: CASSRGGHRTYEQYF; DNA: TGTGCCAGCAGTAGGGGGGGGCATCGGACTTACGAGCAGTACTTC
length: 13; V: TRBV15; J: TRBJ1-1; D: -; size: -; CDR3: CATSSLRNTEAFF; DNA: TGTGCCACCAGCAGTTTAAGGAACACTGAAGCTTTCTTT
length: 14; V: TRBV29-1; J: TRBJ2-1; D: TRBD2; size: -; CDR3: CTTRTGGPGNEQFF; DNA: TGCACCACCCGGACGGGGGGGCCAGGCAATGAGCAGTTCTTC
length: 13; V: TRBV15; J: TRBJ2-6; D: -; size: -; CDR3: CATSPSRANVLTF; DNA: TGTGCCACCAGCCCATCTAGGGCCAACGTCCTGACTTTC
length: 12; V: TRBV20-1; J: TRBJ1-5; D: -; size: -; CDR3: CLGIGDHQPQHF; DNA: TGCCTGGGAATAGGGGACCATCAGCCCCAGCATTTT
length: 13; V: TRBV12-3/TRBV12-4; J: TRBJ1-2; D: -; size: few; CDR3: CASRSGVAYGYTF; DNA: TGTGCCAGCAGGTCTGGGGTCGCCTATGGCTACACCTTC
length: 15; V: TRBV11-2; J: TRBJ2-1; D: -; size: -; CDR3: CASSLQGRGYNEKFF; DNA: TGTGCCAGCAGCTTACAGGGGAGAGGGTACAATGAGAAGTTCTTC
length: 16; V: TRBV9; J: TRBJ2-4; D: -; size: -; CDR3: CASSVSENLAKNIQYF; DNA: TGTGCCAGCAGCGTATCGGAAAACCTAGCCAAAAACATTCAGTACTTC
length: 13; V: TRBV5-1; J: TRBJ2-7; D: -; size: -; CDR3: CASSWDRTYEQYF; DNA: TGTGCCAGCAGTTGGGACCGCACCTACGAGCAGTACTTC
length: 13; V: TRBV12-3/TRBV12-4; J: TRBJ2-1; D: -; size: -; CDR3: CASGRGPAGEQFF; DNA: TGTGCCAGTGGGCGGGGACCTGCAGGTGAGCAGTTCTTC
length: 14; V: TRBV5-5; J: TRBJ2-5; D: -; size: few; CDR3: CASSRDARKETQYF; DNA: TGTGCCAGCAGCCGGGACGCCCGAAAAGAGACCCAGTACTTC
length: 15; V: TRBV12-3/TRBV12-4; J: TRBJ1-5; D: -; size: -; CDR3: CASSSRSGVNQPQHF; DNA: TGTGCCAGCAGTTCGCGTTCGGGGGTCAATCAGCCCCAGCATTTT
length: 15; V: TRBV5-5; J: TRBJ2-7; D: -; size: few; CDR3: CASSRRGGPAYEQYF; DNA: TGTGCCAGCAGCCGCCGTGGGGGACCGGCCTACGAGCAGTACTTC